The 29 T cell receptor beta chains presented below share a single source sample, sequenced in a study of T cell responses to AZD1222 COVID-19 vaccine (dated by TCRdb to the early 2020s). The library was produced with the immunoSEQ multiplex PCR assay. The clones in this table, taken by TCRdb from immuneACCESS, are in-frame only. Not every clone is retained; where verified, under half of the shortfall comes from an unresolved V gene, and the cause of the rest is unknown. The sample has some 180,000 clones on record, 94% of them singletons. More than 1.5% of the sample comes from the top ten. The time point label here, explained by the study, means: about 28 days (+/-7) after the second vaccine dose. The material sequenced was peripheral blood, taken 28 days after the second AZD1222 dose. Receptors originate from an adult who received the AZD1222 COVID-19 vaccine.

The chain uses TRBV20-1 and TRBJ2-3, with D possibly TRBD1 on 5 matching bases. The V end lost 3 bases, the J end lost 1 base, and 14 bases lay between the germline ends. The CDR3 runs 15 residues. The V gene's germline CDR1 is DFQATT and CDR2 SNEGSKA (reference sequence). In DNA form, the CDR3 reads TGCAGTGCTAGTGGGGCTAAAGGCGGCACAGATACGCAGTATTTT. Encoded protein: CSASGAKGGTDTQYF.

This rearrangement joins TRBV19 to TRBJ2-3; tentative D call: TRBD2 (6 bases). Germline CDR1 LNHDA, CDR2 SQIVND (reference sequence). Trimming removed 2 bases from V and 5 bases from J, with 23 bases in between. The CDR3 has 18 residues. CDR3 amino acids: CASSIFSMAGSVVDTQYF. As DNA, the CDR3 is TGTGCCAGTAGTATATTTTCCATGGCGGGGTCGGTGGTAGATACGCAGTATTTT.

The V and J genes are TRBV18 and TRBJ2-2; 10 bases agree with TRBD2. The junction had 5 bases not matched to a gene; V was cut back by 6 bases and J by 1 base. There are 16 residues in the CDR3. The V gene's germline CDR1 is KGHSH and CDR2 LQKENI. In DNA form, the CDR3 reads TGTGCCAGCTCCTACGGACTAGCGGTGAACACCGGGGAGCTGTTTTTT. Protein product: CASSYGLAVNTGELFF.

The chain joins TRBV5-6 to TRBJ1-1; D possibly corresponds to TRBD1 (5 bases). The CDR3 is made up of 14 amino acids. Germline V CDR1 and CDR2: SGHDT, YYEEEE. Trimming took 3 bases from V and 1 from J, leaving 10 bases between them. The CDR3 nucleotides read TGTGCCAGCAGCTATGTGACAGCGAACACTGAAGCTTTCTTT. This sequence encodes CASSYVTANTEAFF. Supplemented by reference TRBV5-6 and TRBJ1-1, the full variable domain reads DAGVTQSPTHLIKTRGQQVTLRCSPKSGHDTVSWYQQALGQGPQFIFQYYEEEERQRGNFPDRFSGHQFPNYSSELNVNALLLGDSALYLCASSYVTANTEAFFGQGTRLTVV.

The V and J genes are TRBV5-4 and TRBJ1-1; tentative D call: TRBD1 (6 bases). This CDR3 is 15 amino acids long. Trimming removed 2 bases from V and 5 bases from J, with 16 bases in between. Germline loops: CDR1 SGHNT, CDR2 YYREEE (reference sequence). CDR3 sequence reads: CASSFMMGARTEAFF. In DNA form, the CDR3 reads TGTGCCAGCAGCTTCATGATGGGGGCGAGGACTGAAGCTTTCTTT.

This clone was seen only once. Here the CDR3 reads CASSLDFRTEAFF. CDR3 nucleotide sequence: TGCGCCAGCAGCTTGGATTTTAGGACTGAAGCTTTCTTT. The V and J genes are TRBV5-1 and TRBJ1-1; no clear D. The CDR3 is 13 residues long. Per germline, CDR1 SGHRS and CDR2 YFSETQ. Trimming left V 0 bases short and J 5 bases short, with 8 bases between.

The chain carries TRBV5-4 and TRBJ1-1; 9 positions agree with TRBD1. J gave up 3 bases and V 0 bases, and 6 bases lay outside the gene matches. Germline CDR1 reads SGHNT; CDR2 reads YYREEE (reference sequence). The CDR3 length is 16 residues. CDR3 sequence (DNA): TGTGCCAGCAGCTTGGACAGGGGGCTATTTGACACTGAAGCTTTCTTT. Translated, it gives CASSLDRGLFDTEAFF.

A few counts support this clone. The rearrangement uses TRBV4-3 and TRBJ2-3, with TRBD2 matching over 8 bases. Germline loops: CDR1 LGHNA, CDR2 YSLEER. The V segment lost 1 base and the J segment 2 bases; nucleotides outside the gene matches: 5. The CDR3 is made up of 16 amino acids. The CDR3 sequence: CASSQGVSGDTDTQYF. The CDR3 region has the DNA TGCGCCAGCAGCCAAGGGGTTAGCGGGGACACAGATACGCAGTATTTT.

The chain carries TRBV5-1 and TRBJ2-7, with D unclear. This CDR3 comprises 15 residues. Per germline, CDR1 SGHRS and CDR2 YFSETQ. The V end lost 0 bases, the J end lost 4 bases, and 14 bases lay between the germline ends. CDR3 region: CASSLAAGELYEQYF. The CDR3 DNA reads TGCGCCAGCAGCTTGGCCGCAGGAGAGCTATACGAGCAGTACTTC.

The chain has TRBV18 and TRBJ2-2, with 14 positions matching TRBD2. Germline trimming cut 0 bases from V and 8 bases from J; bases unmatched to any gene: 2. In germline, CDR1 is KGHSH, CDR2 LQKENI. CDR3 length: 16 amino acids. CDR3 sequence: CASSPPGLAGEGELFF. In DNA form, the CDR3 reads TGTGCCAGCTCACCACCGGGACTAGCGGGAGAAGGGGAGCTGTTTTTT.

The chain links TRBV10-2 to TRBJ1-5; D is ambiguous. Germline CDR1 reads WSHSY; CDR2 reads SAAADI. Trimming cost V 6 bases and J 0 bases, with 6 bases left between them. The CDR3 spans 13 residues. CDR3 sequence: CASRINSNQPQHF. The CDR3 nucleotides read TGCGCCAGCAGAATCAATAGCAATCAGCCCCAGCATTTT.

The gene calls are TRBV10-1 and TRBJ1-2; D is perhaps TRBD1 (6 bases). The CDR3 is 16 amino acids. The germline CDR1 and CDR2 sequences are WNHNN and SYGVQD (reference sequence). V was clipped by 5 bases and J by 3 bases, with 19 bases between them. CDR3 coding DNA: TGCGCCAGCAGTAGAAAGGTGAGGAGGGGGTACTATGGCTACACCTTC. Encoded protein: CASSRKVRRGYYGYTF.

The J gene is TRBJ1-4, the V gene TRBV7-9, with a weak D call TRBD1 (5 bases). CDR3 length: 15 residues. Germline V lookup: CDR1 SEHNR, CDR2 FQNEAQ (reference sequence). Trimming cost V 4 bases and J 4 bases, with 13 bases left between them. This CDR3 reads CASSSRYGGNEKLFF. CDR3 sequence (DNA): TGTGCCAGCAGCTCCCGATATGGGGGTAATGAAAAACTGTTTTTT.

This rearrangement joins TRBV10-3 to TRBJ1-5, with TRBD1 identical over 7 bases. The ends lost 3 bases at V and 3 bases at J; junction bases unmatched: 5. Germline V CDR1 and CDR2: ENHRY, SYGVKD. This CDR3 contains 15 residues. CDR3 sequence reads: CAISDGTAVNQPQHF. In DNA, the CDR3 is TGTGCCATCAGTGACGGGACAGCAGTCAATCAGCCCCAGCATTTT.

J is TRBJ2-3 and V is TRBV6-5, with D perhaps TRBD2 (5 bases). The CDR3 is made up of 15 amino acids. Germline V CDR1 and CDR2: MNHEY, SVGAGI. Between the trimmed V and J ends, which lost 10 bases and 3 bases, there was a span of 20 bases. CDR3 DNA: TGTGCCACCCAAGGACCCCACCGAGGGACAGATACGCAGTATTTT. Its translation: CATQGPHRGTDTQYF.

This clone was found once. The chain recombines TRBV5-4 with TRBJ1-1, with a tentative D call TRBD1 (5 bases). Trimming pared 4 bases from V and 0 bases from J, leaving 16 bases between. The CDR3 extends over 16 amino acids. Germline CDR1 and CDR2: SGHNT and YYREEE (reference sequence). The CDR3: CASSPTRSGLNTEAFF. Written as DNA, the CDR3 is TGTGCCAGCAGCCCCACGCGATCGGGGCTGAACACTGAAGCTTTCTTT. Based on the CDR3 plus reference TRBV5-4 and TRBJ1-1, the full variable domain is ETGVTQSPTHLIKTRGQQVTLRCSSQSGHNTVSWYQQALGQGPQFIFQYYREEENGRGNFPPRFSGLQFPNYSSELNVNALELDDSALYLCASSPTRSGLNTEAFFGQGTRLTVV.

This chain uses TRBV27 with TRBJ2-1, with D perhaps TRBD2 (5 bases). Germline assignment: CDR1 MNHEY and CDR2 SMNVEV (reference sequence). Trimming left V 6 bases short and J 4 bases short, with 13 bases between. The CDR3 spans 14 residues. The CDR3, as DNA: TGTGCCAGCAGCTATCGAGGGCAATACAATGAGCAGTTCTTC. It specifies CASSYRGQYNEQFF.

The chain carries TRBV12-3 or TRBV12-4 and TRBJ2-5; TRBD2 matches 7 bases. After removal of 5 bases from V and 7 bases from J, the junction contained 4 bases not matched to a gene. The CDR3 is made up of 12 amino acids. The CDR3 nucleotides read TGTGCCAGCAGTCTCCCGGGAGGGACCCAGTACTTC. It specifies CASSLPGGTQYF.

This chain joins TRBV27 and TRBJ2-3, with 10 nucleotides matching TRBD2. This CDR3 is 14 amino acids long. The V gene end was trimmed by 2 bases and the J gene end by 4 bases; junction bases not matched to a gene: 0. CDR1 is MNHEY, CDR2 SMNVEV, per germline (reference sequence). The CDR3 region is CASSLTSGADTQYF. The DNA for the CDR3 is TGTGCCAGCAGTTTAACTAGCGGGGCAGATACGCAGTATTTT.

This clone was seen more than once but under ten times. The V gene is TRBV6-1, the J gene TRBJ1-2; TRBD1 matches 7 bases. The CDR3 consists of 17 residues. CDR1 MNHNS and CDR2 SASEGT come from the germline V gene. Trimming took 1 base from V and 4 from J; bases not matched to a gene: 12. CDR3 coding DNA: TGTGCCAGCAGTGAAGTAGAGGGACAGCTGATTCTCTATGGCTACACCTTC. It is translated as CASSEVEGQLILYGYTF.

The V call is TRBV14, the J call TRBJ2-7; D is undetermined. Deletions cut 6 bases from V and 0 bases from J, with 9 bases between. The germline V gene has CDR1 SGHDN and CDR2 FVKESK. This CDR3 has 13 amino acids. In DNA form, the CDR3 reads TGTGCCAGCAGTAGGCTATTCTCCTACGAGCAGTACTTC. Residues: CASSRLFSYEQYF.

V and J are TRBV5-4 and TRBJ2-2, with D possibly matching TRBD1 (6 bases). The CDR3 is made up of 16 amino acids. Per the germline V gene, CDR1 is SGHNT and CDR2 is YYREEE (reference sequence). The V end was cut by 1 base, the J end by 5 bases, with 15 bases between. The CDR3 DNA is TGTGCCAGCAGCTTGAACCCCGGACAGACGACCGGGGAGCTGTTTTTT. Translation: CASSLNPGQTTGELFF.

V is TRBV11-2 and J is TRBJ1-2; D is undetermined. This CDR3 has 13 residues. Germline V gene sequence: CDR1 SGHAT, CDR2 FQNNGV. Trimming shortened V by 0 bases and J by 3 bases, and 5 bases separated the two germline ends. This chain's CDR3 is CASSLDRDYGYTF. Here the CDR3 DNA reads TGTGCCAGCAGCTTAGATAGGGACTATGGCTACACCTTC.

This sequence joins TRBV18 and TRBJ2-7, with D uncertain. The germline V gene encodes CDR1 KGHSH and CDR2 LQKENI. V gave up 6 bases and J gave up 1 base, with 19 bases separating them. The CDR3 runs 16 residues. As DNA, the CDR3 is TGTGCCAGCTCCTTCCGCCAGGCAGGTGTTTCCTACGAGCAGTACTTC. It encodes CASSFRQAGVSYEQYF.

The rearrangement joins TRBV18 to TRBJ2-7, with D tentatively TRBD2 (6 bases). CDR1 is KGHSH and CDR2 is LQKENI in the germline V gene. Trimming stripped 2 bases from V and 2 bases from J, with 13 bases between. This CDR3 contains 15 residues. As DNA, the CDR3 is TGTGCCAGCTCACCATTCTACGGGGGTACCTACGAGCAGTACTTC. It specifies CASSPFYGGTYEQYF. The full variable domain, completed using reference TRBV18 and TRBJ2-7, is NAGVMQNPRHLVRRRGQEARLRCSPMKGHSHVYWYRQLPEEGLKFMVYLQKENIIDESGMPKERFSAEFPKEGPSILRIQQVVRGDSAAYFCASSPFYGGTYEQYFGPGTRLTVT.

V and J are TRBV5-5 and TRBJ2-7; 9 bases fit TRBD1. Germline CDR1 SGHKS, CDR2 YYEKEE (reference sequence). This CDR3 is 13 amino acids long. The ends lost 3 bases at V and 5 bases at J; junction bases unmatched: 3. DNA of the CDR3: TGTGCCAGCAGCTGGACAGGGGCGGACGAGCAGTACTTC. Translating it yields CASSWTGADEQYF.

This chain uses TRBV7-9 with TRBJ1-1, with D maybe TRBD1 (5 bases). Trimming pared 4 bases from V and 8 bases from J, leaving 11 bases between. The CDR3 spans 12 residues. The germline CDR1 and CDR2 sequences are SEHNR and FQNEAQ (reference sequence). The CDR3 region is CASSSSGTEAFF. The CDR3, as DNA: TGTGCCAGCAGCTCGTCTGGGACCGAAGCTTTCTTT.

V gene TRBV9 combines with J gene TRBJ1-4, with a possible D match to TRBD1 (5 bases). The CDR3 contains 15 residues. From germline, CDR1 is SGDLS and CDR2 YYNGEE. V was pared by 0 bases and J by 7 bases, with 13 bases between. CDR3: CASSVVSGGSEKLFF. The CDR3 bases are TGTGCCAGCAGCGTAGTATCTGGGGGGAGTGAAAAACTGTTTTTT.

V and J are TRBV7-2 and TRBJ2-7; D gene ambiguous. This CDR3 contains 12 residues. Trimming removed 3 bases at V and 3 bases at J, with 6 bases between. Germline-derived CDR1 and CDR2 are SGHTA and FQGNSA. The CDR3 bases are TGTGCCAGCAGCTTCTTGGTCTACGAGCAGTACTTC. Encoded protein: CASSFLVYEQYF. Using reference TRBV7-2 and TRBJ2-7 for the parts outside the CDR3, the full variable domain is GAGVSQSPSNKVTEKGKDVELRCDPISGHTALYWYRQSLGQGLEFLIYFQGNSAPDKSGLPSDRFSAERTGGSVSTLTIQRTQQEDSAVYLCASSFLVYEQYFGPGTRLTVT.